This TCR beta chain came from a study of radiation and T cells in renal cell carcinoma. Described time point: baseline pretreatment blood. Treatment meaning: 15 Gy SBRT to primary tumor, nephrectomy 4 weeks later. After SBRT, blood was collected at 2 and 4 weeks, plus baseline. The patient's renal cell carcinoma had clear cell pathology. Germline CDR1 and CDR2: SGHTA and FQGNSA. Trimming took off 8 bases at V and 8 bases at J, with 13 bases between the two ends. The CDR3 has 12 residues. Using immunoSEQ multiplex PCR, the repertoire was profiled, and TCRdb retains in-frame clones only, with some absent. The sample yields 130,000 or so clones, 70% to 90% seen once.

This clonotype was obtained from a woman in her 50s with renal cell carcinoma. V gene TRBV7-2 combines with J gene TRBJ2-1, with a tentative D call TRBD1 (5 bases). The sequenced sample was blood, obtained from a patient whose treatment included radiotherapy and nephrectomy. CDR3 amino acids: CASGARPDEQFF. In nucleotides, the CDR3 is TGTGCCAGCGGGGCTCGGCCCGATGAGCAGTTCTTC.